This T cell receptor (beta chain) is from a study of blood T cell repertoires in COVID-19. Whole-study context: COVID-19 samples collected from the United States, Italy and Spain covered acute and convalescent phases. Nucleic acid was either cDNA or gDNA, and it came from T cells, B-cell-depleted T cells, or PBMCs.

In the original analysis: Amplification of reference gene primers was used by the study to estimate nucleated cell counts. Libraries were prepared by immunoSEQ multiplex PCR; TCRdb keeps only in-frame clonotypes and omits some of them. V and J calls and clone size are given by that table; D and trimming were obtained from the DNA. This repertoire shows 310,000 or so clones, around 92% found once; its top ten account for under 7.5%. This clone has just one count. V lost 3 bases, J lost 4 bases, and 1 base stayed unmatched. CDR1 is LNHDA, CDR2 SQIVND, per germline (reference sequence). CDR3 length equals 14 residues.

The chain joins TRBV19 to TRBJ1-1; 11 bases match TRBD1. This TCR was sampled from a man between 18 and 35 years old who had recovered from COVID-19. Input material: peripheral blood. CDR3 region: CASSMGQGGTEAFF. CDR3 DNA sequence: TGTGCCAGTAGTATGGGACAGGGGGGCACTGAAGCTTTCTTT. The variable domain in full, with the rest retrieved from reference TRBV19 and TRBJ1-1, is DGGITQSPKYLFRKEGQNVTLSCEQNLNHDAMYWYRQDPGQGLRLIYYSQIVNDFQKGDIAEGYSVSREKKESFPLTVTSAQKNPTAFYLCASSMGQGGTEAFFGQGTRLTVV.